This T cell receptor beta chain was obtained from a study of control samples from healthy donors and cancer patients. The V gene's germline CDR1 is LNHDA and CDR2 SQIVND (reference sequence). This CDR3 region has 13 residues. The V gene lost 3 bases and the J gene lost 7 bases, with 10 bases spanning the gap. Generated by immunoSEQ multiplex PCR, the TCRdb table keeps only in-frame clones and is missing some. Counted here are about 80,000 clones, roughly 91% occurring once; the ten biggest clones make up roughly 18%. The chain is built from TRBV19 and TRBJ1-5; D may be TRBD1 (5 bases). The sample was blood. This clonotype was sampled from a man between 50 and 59 years old in good health. The CDR3 DNA reads TGTGCCAGTAGTATGAGGAGGGGCCAGCCCCAGCATTTT. As protein: CASSMRRGQPQHF.